A selection of T cell receptor beta chains follows, all from one sample in a study of radiation and T cells in renal cell carcinoma. TCRdb's table, derived via immunoSEQ multiplex PCR, lists solely in-frame clones and lacks some. The sample contains about 59,000 clones, just under 80% of which appear only once. Sample: blood, taken from a patient whose treatment included radiotherapy and nephrectomy. The receptors stem from a man in his sixties with renal cell carcinoma. The CDR3 runs from the conserved cysteine through the conserved F or W. Fields, in order: J gene, V gene, D gene, clone size, CDR3 DNA, CDR3 protein. D genes are given only for firm matches. For some rows the clone size is stated as once, few or many, or as a class when expanded; others skip it.

>TRBJ2-5|TRBV4-3|-|-
TGCGCCAGCAGCCAAGAAGGGAGACCCCAAGAGACCCAGTACTTC
CASSQEGRPQETQYF
>TRBJ1-5|TRBV10-3|-|-
TGTGCCAGCATGCAGGGTAGCAATCAGCCCCAGCATTTT
CASMQGSNQPQHF
>TRBJ2-3|TRBV11-3|-|-
TGTGCCAGCAGTTACAGGGATAGCACAGATACGCAGTATTTT
CASSYRDSTDTQYF
>TRBJ2-7|TRBV5-6|-|-
TGTGCCAGCAGCTTTAAGGGGAGGACCTACGAGCAGTACTTC
CASSFKGRTYEQYF
>TRBJ2-3|TRBV19|TRBD2|once
TGTGCCAGTAGTATGCGGGCGGCTAGCGGGGGCCCGGGTACGCAGTATTTT
CASSMRAASGGPGTQYF
>TRBJ1-1|TRBV19|-|-
TGTGCCAGTAGTAAAACGGGACGGCGGAACACTGAAGCTTTCTTT
CASSKTGRRNTEAFF
>TRBJ1-3|TRBV10-3|-|once
TGTGCCATCAGCGGACACAAGAGCTCTGGAAACACCATATATTTT
CAISGHKSSGNTIYF
>TRBJ2-3|TRBV7-6|TRBD2|-
TGTGCCAGCAGCGACCTTCTAGCGGGGGGCACAGATACGCAGTATTTT
CASSDLLAGGTDTQYF
>TRBJ1-1|TRBV27|-|-
TGTGCCAGCAGAGACAGGACGAACACTGAAGCTTTCTTT
CASRDRTNTEAFF
>TRBJ2-2|TRBV2|TRBD1|-
TGTGCCAGCAGTGAGGGCAGGGGGCAGGCCGGGGAGCTGTTTTTT
CASSEGRGQAGELFF
>TRBJ2-3|TRBV5-1|-|-
TGCGCCAGCAGCTTGGCTCAGTACACAGATACGCAGTATTTT
CASSLAQYTDTQYF
>TRBJ2-7|TRBV5-1|TRBD1|-
TGCGCCAGCAGCTCCTCCGGGACAGTTTCCTACGAGCAGTACTTC
CASSSSGTVSYEQYF
>TRBJ1-5|TRBV7-9|TRBD1|-
TGTGCCAGCAGCTTTGTTACAGGGGGATCAGGCAATCAGCCCCAGCATTTT
CASSFVTGGSGNQPQHF
>TRBJ2-1|TRBV11-2|-|once
TGTGCCAGCCAGGGGGGGGCATCCTACAATGAGCAGTTCTTC
CASQGGASYNEQFF
>TRBJ2-2|TRBV27|-|-
TGTGCCAGTAAGCCGGGACAGAACACCGGGGAGCTGTTTTTT
CASKPGQNTGELFF
>TRBJ1-2|TRBV30|-|once
TGTGCCTGGAGTGTAGGGCCAATGGGCTACACCTTC
CAWSVGPMGYTF
>TRBJ2-2|TRBV2|-|-
TGTGCCAGCAGTGAGGCAAGGAGCACCGGGGAGCTGTTTTTT
CASSEARSTGELFF
>TRBJ1-2|TRBV11-3|-|-
TGTGCCAGCAGCGCGGGGGCCGTCGGAGGCTACACCTTC
CASSAGAVGGYTF
>TRBJ2-5|TRBV27|-|-
TGTGCCAGCAGCCCGGGGTGGCGTCAAGAGACCCAGTACTTC
CASSPGWRQETQYF
>TRBJ1-2|TRBV11-1|-|-
TGTGCCAGCAGCTCCAGGGGTACAGAAGGCTACACCTTC
CASSSRGTEGYTF
>TRBJ1-2|TRBV13|-|once
TGTGCCAGCAGCTTAGTGGCGGAAGGCAAGCACGGCTACACCTTC
CASSLVAEGKHGYTF
>TRBJ2-2|TRBV10-1|-|-
TGCGCCAGCCGTGAAGGGGACGCCGGGGAGCTGTTTTTT
CASREGDAGELFF
>TRBJ1-2|TRBV6-6|-|once
TGTGCCAGCAGTGTGGGGGCTGATGGCTACACCTTC
CASSVGADGYTF
>TRBJ2-2|TRBV2|TRBD2|few
TGTGCCAGCAGTCCTCTAGCGGGAGTATCCGGGGAGCTGTTTTTT
CASSPLAGVSGELFF
>TRBJ1-2|TRBV10-1|-|-
TGCGCCAGCAGTGGCGGGGACGGCTACACCTTC
CASSGGDGYTF
>TRBJ2-1|TRBV9|-|-
TGTGCCAGCAGCGAGGCTAGTGGGCGGTTCAATGAGCAGTTCTTC
CASSEASGRFNEQFF